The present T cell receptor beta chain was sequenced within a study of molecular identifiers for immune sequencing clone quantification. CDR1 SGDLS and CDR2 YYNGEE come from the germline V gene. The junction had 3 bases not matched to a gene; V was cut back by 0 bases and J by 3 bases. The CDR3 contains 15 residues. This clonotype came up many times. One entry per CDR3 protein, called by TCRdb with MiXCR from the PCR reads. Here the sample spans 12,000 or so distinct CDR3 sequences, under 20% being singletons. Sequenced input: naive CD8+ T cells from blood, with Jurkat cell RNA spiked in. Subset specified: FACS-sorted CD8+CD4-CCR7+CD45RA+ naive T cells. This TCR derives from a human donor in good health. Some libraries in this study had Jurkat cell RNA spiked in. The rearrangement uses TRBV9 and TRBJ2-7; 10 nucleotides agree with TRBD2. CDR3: CASSVGPSGSYEQYF. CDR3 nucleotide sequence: TGTGCCAGCAGCGTAGGTCCTAGCGGGAGCTACGAGCAGTACTTC.